This TCR beta chain was found in a study of blood T cell repertoires in COVID-19. Study overall: From T cells, B-cell-depleted T cells, or PBMCs came the material, which was cDNA or gDNA.

Per the study methods: The assay estimated nucleated cells by amplifying reference gene primers. Libraries were prepared by immunoSEQ multiplex PCR; TCRdb keeps only in-frame clonotypes and omits some of them. The DNA was the basis for D and trimming; V, J and clone size are from that table. Counted here are about 270,000 clones, under 95% occurring once; the ten biggest clones make up 2.3%. The germline V and J ends were trimmed by 3 bases and 7 bases, with 13 bases remaining between them. The CDR3 totals 15 residues. In germline, CDR1 is KGHSH, CDR2 LQKENI. Across under 25 US areas, participants ranged in age from about 18 to 100 years. Participants had their cohort set by participant-reported clinical history.

Sequencing was performed on PBMCs or T cells enriched from blood (not recorded which). The chain recombines TRBV18 with TRBJ1-6; D uncertain. This TCR came from a woman between 40 and 50 years old with acute COVID-19. CDR3 amino acids: CASSPEGRRNSPLHF. Written as DNA, the CDR3 is TGTGCCAGCTCACCTGAGGGCAGGCGGAATTCACCCCTCCACTTT.